The TCR beta chain under discussion was sequenced for a study of blood T cell repertoires in COVID-19. For the study at large: Acute and convalescent COVID-19 specimens originated in the United States, Italy and Spain.

The repertoire was sequenced with immunoSEQ multiplex PCR; TCRdb's copy has only in-frame clones and lacks some. Of about 200,000 clones in the sample, 86% were seen once. Participants came from fewer than 25 US areas, aged roughly 18 to 89 years. Allocation to cohorts depended on clinical history reported by the participants. This CDR3 has 14 residues. Germline V gene lookup returns CDR1 SGHNT and CDR2 YYREEE (reference sequence). The V end lost 4 bases, the J end lost 1 base, and 11 bases lay between the germline ends. The source is a man aged 40-50 years with acute COVID-19. Sequenced material: PBMCs or T cells enriched from blood (not recorded which). The chain joins TRBV5-4 to TRBJ1-2; D may be TRBD1 (6 bases). CDR3 coding DNA: TGTGCCAGCAGCCGGGAAGGGGGTAACTATGGCTACACCTTC. Encoded protein: CASSREGGNYGYTF.